Listed below are T cell receptor beta chains from one sample, sequenced in a study of T cell responses to AZD1222 COVID-19 vaccine. Generated by immunoSEQ multiplex PCR, the TCRdb table keeps only in-frame clones and is missing some. The table lists around 130,000 clones, over 85% of them singletons, with more than 4.5% in the top ten. The sample in question was peripheral blood, obtained on day 0 of AZD1222 vaccination. Every receptor here comes from an adult in good health. Both conserved end residues are part of each CDR3. D genes are given only for firm matches. Only part of the rows carry a size: once, few, many, or a class if the clone is expanded.

length: 12
size: -
D: -
V: TRBV7-2
J: TRBJ1-2
CDR3: CASSLVSDGYTF
DNA: TGTGCCAGCAGCTTAGTGTCGGATGGCTACACCTTC

length: 11
size: once
D: -
V: TRBV5-6
J: TRBJ2-7
CDR3: CASSYGGEQYF
DNA: TGTGCCAGCAGCTATGGGGGGGAGCAGTACTTC

length: 16
size: -
D: -
V: TRBV19
J: TRBJ1-5
CDR3: CASSIKGNWLRQPQHF
DNA: TGTGCCAGCTCCATAAAGGGAAATTGGCTGAGGCAGCCCCAGCATTTT

length: 16
size: -
D: -
V: TRBV15
J: TRBJ1-4
CDR3: CATSRGGNSPGEKLFF
DNA: TGTGCCACCAGCAGAGGGGGAAACTCCCCGGGGGAAAAACTGTTTTTT

length: 13
size: -
D: -
V: TRBV7-2
J: TRBJ1-2
CDR3: CASSLGVGDGYTF
DNA: TGTGCCAGCAGCTTGGGGGTTGGGGACGGCTACACCTTC

length: 15
size: -
D: TRBD1
V: TRBV5-4
J: TRBJ2-3
CDR3: CASSFGTGGENTQYF
DNA: TGTGCCAGCAGCTTTGGGACAGGGGGGGAGAATACGCAGTATTTT

length: 15
size: -
D: TRBD1
V: TRBV27
J: TRBJ1-1
CDR3: CASSQGQGMNTEAFF
DNA: TGTGCCAGCAGTCAAGGACAGGGCATGAACACTGAAGCTTTCTTT

length: 13
size: -
D: TRBD2
V: TRBV5-5
J: TRBJ2-1
CDR3: CASSYSGRNEQFF
DNA: TGTGCCAGCAGCTATAGCGGGAGGAATGAGCAGTTCTTC

length: 16
size: -
D: TRBD1
V: TRBV9
J: TRBJ2-1
CDR3: CASSVGSRDRYNEQFF
DNA: TGTGCCAGCAGCGTAGGTTCGAGGGACAGGTACAATGAGCAGTTCTTC

length: 14
size: -
D: -
V: TRBV7-9
J: TRBJ2-7
CDR3: CASSLARGTYEQYF
DNA: TGTGCCAGCAGCTTAGCAAGGGGTACCTACGAGCAGTACTTC

length: 11
size: -
D: -
V: TRBV6-6
J: TRBJ1-3
CDR3: CASKGRNTIYF
DNA: TGTGCCAGCAAGGGGAGAAACACCATATATTTT

length: 16
size: -
D: TRBD2
V: TRBV4-2
J: TRBJ2-1
CDR3: CASSQETSGSLNEQFF
DNA: TGTGCCAGCAGCCAGGAGACTAGCGGGTCCCTAAATGAGCAGTTCTTC

length: 14
size: -
D: -
V: TRBV12-5
J: TRBJ1-1
CDR3: CASGLAGTGGKAFF
DNA: TGTGCTAGTGGTTTGGCGGGGACTGGGGGAAAAGCTTTCTTT

length: 13
size: -
D: -
V: TRBV29-1
J: TRBJ1-2
CDR3: CSVESAGIYGYTF
DNA: TGCAGCGTTGAATCGGCAGGGATATATGGCTACACCTTC

length: 12
size: -
D: -
V: TRBV28
J: TRBJ1-1
CDR3: CASSTEGTEAFF
DNA: TGTGCCAGCAGCACAGAGGGCACTGAAGCTTTCTTT

length: 15
size: -
D: -
V: TRBV7-9
J: TRBJ1-2
CDR3: CASSLARAGLYGYTF
DNA: TGTGCCAGCAGCTTAGCCCGGGCGGGGCTATATGGCTACACCTTC

length: 15
size: -
D: TRBD1
V: TRBV18
J: TRBJ1-4
CDR3: CASSARQGSNEKLFF
DNA: TGTGCCAGCTCAGCTCGACAGGGCTCTAATGAAAAACTGTTTTTT

length: 14
size: once
D: -
V: TRBV29-1
J: TRBJ2-7
CDR3: CSVRGGVVAYEQYF
DNA: TGCAGCGTCAGGGGAGGGGTAGTTGCCTACGAGCAGTACTTC

length: 12
size: -
D: -
V: TRBV12-3/TRBV12-4
J: TRBJ1-1
CDR3: CASSQRVTEAFF
DNA: TGTGCCAGCAGCCAACGGGTCACTGAAGCTTTCTTT

length: 20
size: -
D: -
V: TRBV12-5
J: TRBJ1-1
CDR3: CASGFRRAPPPSRGNTEAFF
DNA: TGTGCTAGTGGTTTTCGGCGAGCGCCCCCGCCATCGAGGGGGAACACTGAAGCTTTCTTT

length: 14
size: -
D: -
V: TRBV30
J: TRBJ2-7
CDR3: CAWSKDRGLWEQYF
DNA: TGTGCCTGGAGTAAAGACAGGGGACTATGGGAGCAGTACTTC

length: 13
size: -
D: -
V: TRBV28
J: TRBJ1-1
CDR3: CASNHRRHTEAFF
DNA: TGTGCCAGCAACCACCGGAGGCACACTGAAGCTTTCTTT

length: 13
size: -
D: TRBD1
V: TRBV5-1
J: TRBJ1-1
CDR3: CASSSGQGTEAFF
DNA: TGCGCCAGCAGCTCGGGACAGGGCACTGAAGCTTTCTTT

length: 15
size: once
D: -
V: TRBV9
J: TRBJ2-7
CDR3: CASSVGVADTYEQYF
DNA: TGTGCCAGCAGCGTAGGGGTAGCGGATACCTACGAGCAGTACTTC

length: 14
size: -
D: -
V: TRBV30
J: TRBJ2-3
CDR3: CAWSVTVSTDTQYF
DNA: TGTGCCTGGAGTGTGACAGTATCCACAGATACGCAGTATTTT

length: 16
size: -
D: TRBD2
V: TRBV9
J: TRBJ2-3
CDR3: CASSVYSGRGTDTQYF
DNA: TGTGCCAGCAGCGTATATAGCGGGAGAGGCACAGATACGCAGTATTTT

length: 14
size: -
D: TRBD2
V: TRBV10-3
J: TRBJ2-1
CDR3: CAISRLAGVGEQFF
DNA: TGTGCCATCAGTCGACTAGCGGGAGTAGGTGAGCAGTTCTTC

length: 15
size: -
D: -
V: TRBV2
J: TRBJ1-1
CDR3: CASRAPGPEGTEAFF
DNA: TGTGCCAGCAGGGCCCCTGGGCCCGAGGGAACTGAAGCTTTCTTT

length: 16
size: -
D: -
V: TRBV4-2
J: TRBJ2-7
CDR3: CASSQDFGDGTYEQYF
DNA: TGTGCCAGCAGCCAAGATTTTGGGGACGGTACCTACGAGCAGTACTTC

length: 16
size: -
D: -
V: TRBV15
J: TRBJ1-6
CDR3: CATSRAAGTPNSPLHF
DNA: TGTGCCACCAGCAGAGCTGCCGGGACTCCTAATTCGCCCCTCCACTTT

length: 15
size: -
D: -
V: TRBV27
J: TRBJ2-7
CDR3: CASSLSSAGTYEQYF
DNA: TGTGCCAGCAGTTTATCGTCGGCGGGAACCTACGAGCAGTACTTC

length: 14
size: -
D: -
V: TRBV11-2
J: TRBJ1-1
CDR3: CASAFPVRNTEAFF
DNA: TGTGCCAGCGCCTTCCCTGTTAGGAACACTGAAGCTTTCTTT

length: 15
size: -
D: -
V: TRBV7-9
J: TRBJ1-2
CDR3: CASSLVEGWSYGYTF
DNA: TGTGCCAGCAGCTTAGTGGAGGGATGGAGCTATGGCTACACCTTC

length: 13
size: -
D: -
V: TRBV12-3/TRBV12-4
J: TRBJ2-1
CDR3: CASRVSSYNEQFF
DNA: TGTGCCAGCCGGGTGAGCTCCTACAATGAGCAGTTCTTC

length: 16
size: -
D: TRBD2
V: TRBV10-3
J: TRBJ2-7
CDR3: CAISEYRASGSYEQYF
DNA: TGTGCCATCAGTGAGTATAGGGCTAGCGGGAGCTACGAGCAGTACTTC

length: 18
size: once
D: TRBD1
V: TRBV15
J: TRBJ1-5
CDR3: CATSRDPLVRGLNQPQHF
DNA: TGTGCCACCAGCAGAGACCCATTAGTCAGGGGGCTTAATCAGCCCCAGCATTTT

length: 18
size: -
D: -
V: TRBV7-9
J: TRBJ2-2
CDR3: CASSLLMGGVVGTGELFF
DNA: TGTGCCAGCAGCTTGTTGATGGGTGGGGTCGTCGGCACCGGGGAGCTGTTTTTT

length: 14
size: -
D: TRBD2
V: TRBV25-1
J: TRBJ2-3
CDR3: CASSTSGRLDTQYF
DNA: TGTGCCAGCAGCACTAGCGGGAGGTTAGATACGCAGTATTTT

length: 15
size: -
D: TRBD1
V: TRBV11-2
J: TRBJ2-2
CDR3: CASSTQQGWTGELFF
DNA: TGTGCCAGCAGCACACAACAGGGGTGGACCGGGGAGCTGTTTTTT

length: 16
size: -
D: -
V: TRBV9
J: TRBJ1-2
CDR3: CASSADGTQGPGGYTF
DNA: TGTGCCAGCAGCGCGGACGGGACGCAGGGTCCGGGGGGCTACACCTTC

length: 15
size: -
D: -
V: TRBV5-1
J: TRBJ1-3
CDR3: CASSLALGAGNTIYF
DNA: TGCGCCAGCAGCTTGGCCCTTGGGGCTGGAAACACCATATATTTT

length: 12
size: -
D: TRBD1
V: TRBV19
J: TRBJ1-1
CDR3: CASSMDRAEAFF
DNA: TGTGCCAGTAGTATGGACAGGGCTGAAGCTTTCTTT

length: 16
size: -
D: TRBD2
V: TRBV6-2/TRBV6-3
J: TRBJ2-7
CDR3: CASSRLAGVSIHEQYF
DNA: TGTGCCAGCAGTCGACTAGCGGGAGTGAGCATCCACGAGCAGTACTTC

length: 14
size: -
D: -
V: TRBV19
J: TRBJ1-5
CDR3: CASSLLDSNQPQHF
DNA: TGTGCCAGTAGTCTATTGGACAGTAATCAGCCCCAGCATTTT

length: 15
size: -
D: -
V: TRBV5-8
J: TRBJ1-5
CDR3: CASSLEWARNQPQHF
DNA: TGTGCCAGCAGCTTGGAATGGGCCCGCAATCAGCCCCAGCATTTT